The rows below give T cell receptor beta chains drawn from one sample of a study of T cell responses to AZD1222 COVID-19 vaccine. Assay: immunoSEQ multiplex PCR; the TCRdb copy retains only in-frame clones and omits some. The sample carries some 89,000 clones, more than 90% recorded once. Specimen: peripheral blood, collected on day 0 of AZD1222 vaccination. The receptors were gathered from an adult in good health. CDR3s include the opening cysteine and the closing phenylalanine or tryptophan. D genes are given only for firm matches. Only part of the rows carry a size: once, few, many, or a class if the clone is expanded.

J gene: TRBJ2-7
D gene: TRBD2
clone size: .
V gene: TRBV27
CDR3 protein: CASSGTSGFYEQYF
CDR3 DNA: TGTGCCAGCAGTGGGACTAGCGGCTTCTACGAGCAGTACTTC

J gene: TRBJ2-6
D gene: .
clone size: .
V gene: TRBV14
CDR3 protein: CASSHQVVGANVLTF
CDR3 DNA: TGTGCCAGCAGCCATCAGGTTGTGGGGGCCAACGTCCTGACTTTC

J gene: TRBJ1-4
D gene: .
clone size: .
V gene: TRBV28
CDR3 protein: CASRRIRGGEKLFF
CDR3 DNA: TGTGCCAGCAGGAGAATAAGGGGCGGGGAAAAACTGTTTTTT

J gene: TRBJ2-2
D gene: .
clone size: .
V gene: TRBV11-1
CDR3 protein: CASSQTGELFF
CDR3 DNA: TGTGCCAGCAGCCAGACCGGGGAGCTGTTTTTT

J gene: TRBJ2-2
D gene: TRBD1
clone size: .
V gene: TRBV13
CDR3 protein: CASSFRGRNTGELFF
CDR3 DNA: TGTGCCAGCAGCTTCAGGGGGCGAAACACCGGGGAGCTGTTTTTT

J gene: TRBJ2-5
D gene: .
clone size: .
V gene: TRBV11-2
CDR3 protein: CASSLRGVETQYF
CDR3 DNA: TGTGCCAGCAGCTTACGTGGGGTCGAGACCCAGTACTTC

J gene: TRBJ2-7
D gene: .
clone size: .
V gene: TRBV6-5
CDR3 protein: CATTGLQSYEQYF
CDR3 DNA: TGTGCCACTACGGGACTCCAGTCCTACGAGCAGTACTTC

J gene: TRBJ2-1
D gene: TRBD2
clone size: .
V gene: TRBV19
CDR3 protein: CASRPASGTYNEQFF
CDR3 DNA: TGTGCCAGTAGGCCGGCTAGCGGGACCTACAATGAGCAGTTCTTC

J gene: TRBJ2-7
D gene: .
clone size: .
V gene: TRBV18
CDR3 protein: CASSPNLYEQYF
CDR3 DNA: TGTGCCAGCTCACCGAATCTTTACGAGCAGTACTTC

J gene: TRBJ1-1
D gene: .
clone size: .
V gene: TRBV27
CDR3 protein: CASSPGQHSAAEAFF
CDR3 DNA: TGTGCCAGCAGCCCGGGGCAACACTCCGCCGCTGAAGCTTTCTTT

J gene: TRBJ2-2
D gene: TRBD1
clone size: once
V gene: TRBV2
CDR3 protein: CASTGQGRWTGELFF
CDR3 DNA: TGTGCCAGCACAGGACAGGGGAGATGGACCGGGGAGCTGTTTTTT

J gene: TRBJ2-7
D gene: .
clone size: .
V gene: TRBV11-2
CDR3 protein: CASSLTDRSYEQYF
CDR3 DNA: TGTGCCAGCAGCTTGACAGACAGAAGCTACGAGCAGTACTTC

J gene: TRBJ1-1
D gene: .
clone size: .
V gene: TRBV20-1
CDR3 protein: CSASPTGGSTEAFF
CDR3 DNA: TGCAGTGCTAGTCCCACGGGGGGCTCTACTGAAGCTTTCTTT

J gene: TRBJ1-4
D gene: .
clone size: few
V gene: TRBV19
CDR3 protein: CASSADSPNLATNEKLFF
CDR3 DNA: TGTGCCAGTAGTGCGGACAGCCCGAACCTCGCAACTAATGAAAAACTGTTTTTT

J gene: TRBJ1-1
D gene: .
clone size: .
V gene: TRBV2
CDR3 protein: CASSESDRRNTEAFF
CDR3 DNA: TGTGCCAGCAGTGAATCGGACAGACGGAACACTGAAGCTTTCTTT

J gene: TRBJ1-5
D gene: .
clone size: once
V gene: TRBV6-1
CDR3 protein: CASSEKQGRWLSNQPQHF
CDR3 DNA: TGTGCCAGCAGTGAGAAACAGGGACGTTGGCTAAGCAATCAGCCCCAGCATTTT

J gene: TRBJ1-5
D gene: .
clone size: once
V gene: TRBV19
CDR3 protein: CASSGAGLGQPQHF
CDR3 DNA: TGTGCCAGTAGCGGGGCAGGGCTCGGTCAGCCCCAGCATTTT

J gene: TRBJ2-1
D gene: TRBD2
clone size: .
V gene: TRBV6-5
CDR3 protein: CAHWERGSYNEQFF
CDR3 DNA: TGTGCCCACTGGGAGCGGGGAAGCTACAATGAGCAGTTCTTC

J gene: TRBJ2-3
D gene: .
clone size: once
V gene: TRBV30
CDR3 protein: CAWGPGETDTQYF
CDR3 DNA: TGTGCCTGGGGCCCCGGCGAGACAGATACGCAGTATTTT

J gene: TRBJ2-3
D gene: .
clone size: .
V gene: TRBV9
CDR3 protein: CASSVAQRADTQYF
CDR3 DNA: TGTGCCAGCAGCGTAGCACAGCGGGCAGATACGCAGTATTTT

J gene: TRBJ2-2
D gene: TRBD2
clone size: .
V gene: TRBV30
CDR3 protein: CAWSTGLAGVTGELFF
CDR3 DNA: TGTGCCTGGAGTACCGGCCTAGCGGGAGTTACCGGGGAGCTGTTTTTT

J gene: TRBJ2-1
D gene: TRBD2
clone size: .
V gene: TRBV27
CDR3 protein: CASTRTSAYNEQFF
CDR3 DNA: TGTGCCAGCACCAGGACTAGCGCCTACAATGAGCAGTTCTTC

J gene: TRBJ2-5
D gene: TRBD1
clone size: .
V gene: TRBV10-2
CDR3 protein: CATAGTGTKETQYF
CDR3 DNA: TGCGCCACGGCCGGGACAGGGACAAAAGAGACCCAGTACTTC

J gene: TRBJ2-3
D gene: TRBD1
clone size: .
V gene: TRBV29-1
CDR3 protein: CSVEGLGTGHTDTQYF
CDR3 DNA: TGCAGCGTTGAAGGGTTAGGGACAGGGCACACAGATACGCAGTATTTT

J gene: TRBJ1-4
D gene: .
clone size: once
V gene: TRBV19
CDR3 protein: CASSKKPYNEKLFF
CDR3 DNA: TGTGCCAGTAGTAAAAAACCTTATAATGAAAAACTGTTTTTT

J gene: TRBJ2-2
D gene: .
clone size: .
V gene: TRBV3-1/TRBV3-2
CDR3 protein: CASSQGSASRELFF
CDR3 DNA: TGTGCCAGCAGCCAAGGATCGGCAAGCCGGGAGCTGTTTTTT

J gene: TRBJ2-1
D gene: TRBD1
clone size: .
V gene: TRBV5-1
CDR3 protein: CASSLGTGVNEQFF
CDR3 DNA: TGCGCCAGCAGCTTGGGGACAGGGGTGAATGAGCAGTTCTTC

J gene: TRBJ1-5
D gene: .
clone size: .
V gene: TRBV27
CDR3 protein: CARLNRAPGGNQPQHF
CDR3 DNA: TGTGCCAGGCTCAACAGGGCCCCTGGGGGCAATCAGCCCCAGCATTTT

J gene: TRBJ2-5
D gene: TRBD2
clone size: .
V gene: TRBV15
CDR3 protein: CATSRVGSGETQYF
CDR3 DNA: TGTGCCACCAGCAGAGTAGGTAGCGGGGAGACCCAGTACTTC

J gene: TRBJ2-7
D gene: .
clone size: .
V gene: TRBV4-1
CDR3 protein: CASSQDREQYF
CDR3 DNA: TGCGCCAGCAGCCAAGATAGAGAGCAGTACTTC

J gene: TRBJ1-1
D gene: .
clone size: once
V gene: TRBV12-5
CDR3 protein: CASGPGTEAFF
CDR3 DNA: TGTGCTAGTGGTCCAGGTACTGAAGCTTTCTTT

J gene: TRBJ2-3
D gene: .
clone size: .
V gene: TRBV6-5
CDR3 protein: CASSRFGGDTQYF
CDR3 DNA: TGTGCCAGTTCCCGTTTTGGCGGGGATACGCAGTATTTT

J gene: TRBJ2-1
D gene: TRBD1
clone size: .
V gene: TRBV29-1
CDR3 protein: CSVATGTGVNEQFF
CDR3 DNA: TGCAGCGTTGCAACCGGGACAGGGGTCAATGAGCAGTTCTTC

J gene: TRBJ2-2
D gene: TRBD1
clone size: .
V gene: TRBV5-1
CDR3 protein: CASSRGQVAGELFF
CDR3 DNA: TGCGCCAGCAGCAGAGGACAGGTGGCCGGGGAGCTGTTTTTT

J gene: TRBJ1-2
D gene: .
clone size: .
V gene: TRBV10-3
CDR3 protein: CAIPSTQAANYGYTF
CDR3 DNA: TGTGCCATCCCCTCAACCCAGGCAGCCAACTATGGCTACACCTTC

J gene: TRBJ2-3
D gene: TRBD1
clone size: few
V gene: TRBV5-4
CDR3 protein: CASRPDRGFRDTQYF
CDR3 DNA: TGTGCCAGCAGACCTGACAGGGGATTTAGAGATACGCAGTATTTT

J gene: TRBJ1-1
D gene: .
clone size: .
V gene: TRBV9
CDR3 protein: CASSVATQSTEAFF
CDR3 DNA: TGTGCCAGCAGCGTAGCTACACAGAGCACTGAAGCTTTCTTT

J gene: TRBJ1-1
D gene: .
clone size: once
V gene: TRBV28
CDR3 protein: CASSSGRGNTEAFF
CDR3 DNA: TGTGCCAGCAGTTCAGGCAGGGGGAACACTGAAGCTTTCTTT

J gene: TRBJ1-1
D gene: TRBD1
clone size: .
V gene: TRBV19
CDR3 protein: CASLGDSLTLEAFF
CDR3 DNA: TGTGCCAGCTTGGGGGACAGCCTAACGCTTGAAGCTTTCTTT

J gene: TRBJ2-7
D gene: TRBD2
clone size: .
V gene: TRBV28
CDR3 protein: CASSPGSLAGAYEQYF
CDR3 DNA: TGTGCCAGCAGTCCCGGGAGCCTAGCGGGGGCCTACGAGCAGTACTTC

J gene: TRBJ2-5
D gene: .
clone size: .
V gene: TRBV14
CDR3 protein: CASRRSRQETQYF
CDR3 DNA: TGTGCCAGCAGACGCAGTCGCCAAGAGACCCAGTACTTC

J gene: TRBJ1-5
D gene: .
clone size: .
V gene: TRBV3-1/TRBV3-2
CDR3 protein: CASSQSNQPQHF
CDR3 DNA: TGTGCCAGCAGCCAATCCAATCAGCCCCAGCATTTT

J gene: TRBJ2-2
D gene: .
clone size: .
V gene: TRBV7-3
CDR3 protein: CASSLGQGHTGELFF
CDR3 DNA: TGTGCCAGCAGCTTAGGGCAGGGCCACACCGGGGAGCTGTTTTTT

J gene: TRBJ2-1
D gene: TRBD2
clone size: .
V gene: TRBV18
CDR3 protein: CASSRGGRSYNEQFF
CDR3 DNA: TGTGCCAGCTCCCGCGGGGGACGCTCCTACAATGAGCAGTTCTTC

J gene: TRBJ1-3
D gene: .
clone size: .
V gene: TRBV10-3
CDR3 protein: CAIEADLSGNTIYF
CDR3 DNA: TGTGCCATCGAGGCGGATCTCTCTGGAAACACCATATATTTT

J gene: TRBJ2-3
D gene: TRBD2
clone size: .
V gene: TRBV6-5
CDR3 protein: CASSYSAGGGTDTQYF
CDR3 DNA: TGTGCCAGCAGTTACTCCGCGGGGGGGGGCACAGATACGCAGTATTTT

J gene: TRBJ2-3
D gene: TRBD1
clone size: .
V gene: TRBV10-3
CDR3 protein: CAISEEGQYTDTQYF
CDR3 DNA: TGTGCCATCAGCGAAGAGGGACAGTACACAGATACGCAGTATTTT

J gene: TRBJ2-5
D gene: .
clone size: .
V gene: TRBV5-5
CDR3 protein: CASSLLDSQETQYF
CDR3 DNA: TGTGCCAGCAGCTTGCTTGACAGCCAAGAGACCCAGTACTTC

J gene: TRBJ2-1
D gene: .
clone size: .
V gene: TRBV7-3
CDR3 protein: CASSLFGQDNNEQFF
CDR3 DNA: TGTGCCAGCAGCTTATTTGGGCAGGACAACAATGAGCAGTTCTTC

J gene: TRBJ1-6
D gene: TRBD1
clone size: .
V gene: TRBV15
CDR3 protein: CATSPGQNSPLHF
CDR3 DNA: TGTGCCACCAGCCCGGGACAGAATTCACCCCTCCACTTT

J gene: TRBJ1-1
D gene: TRBD1
clone size: .
V gene: TRBV7-8
CDR3 protein: CASSEDRGNTEAFF
CDR3 DNA: TGTGCCAGCAGCGAAGACAGGGGGAACACTGAAGCTTTCTTT

J gene: TRBJ2-5
D gene: .
clone size: .
V gene: TRBV28
CDR3 protein: CASSLSSRFISETQYF
CDR3 DNA: TGTGCCAGCAGTTTATCCTCTAGGTTTATATCGGAGACCCAGTACTTC

J gene: TRBJ2-7
D gene: .
clone size: once
V gene: TRBV5-1
CDR3 protein: CASSEEDTGYEQYF
CDR3 DNA: TGCGCCAGCAGCGAAGAGGACACCGGCTACGAGCAGTACTTC

J gene: TRBJ2-7
D gene: .
clone size: .
V gene: TRBV11-2
CDR3 protein: CASSLGTVAYEQYF
CDR3 DNA: TGTGCCAGCAGCTTGGGTACCGTGGCCTACGAGCAGTACTTC

J gene: TRBJ1-5
D gene: .
clone size: .
V gene: TRBV15
CDR3 protein: CATSRDSGGHGQPQHF
CDR3 DNA: TGTGCCACCAGCAGAGATTCGGGAGGGCACGGCCAGCCCCAGCATTTT

J gene: TRBJ1-6
D gene: .
clone size: .
V gene: TRBV10-3
CDR3 protein: CAISSQTAENNSPLHF
CDR3 DNA: TGTGCCATCAGTTCACAAACGGCAGAAAATAATTCACCCCTCCACTTT

J gene: TRBJ1-3
D gene: .
clone size: .
V gene: TRBV2
CDR3 protein: CASSYGNTIYF
CDR3 DNA: TGTGCCAGCAGTTATGGAAACACCATATATTTT

J gene: TRBJ2-7
D gene: TRBD1
clone size: once
V gene: TRBV5-1
CDR3 protein: CASSLARTGPYEQYF
CDR3 DNA: TGCGCCAGCAGCTTGGCTCGGACAGGGCCCTACGAGCAGTACTTC